The rows below give T cell receptor beta chains drawn from one sample of a study of B cell selection in AIRE deficiency. Only in-frame clones appear in the TCRdb table, and some are missing; sequencing was by immunoSEQ multiplex PCR. The data contain 28,000 or so clones, around 93% of them seen just once; the ten biggest clones take up less than 1.5%. Sequenced material: CD4+CD25+ Tregs sorted from PBMCs. All receptors derive from a human donor in good health. The CDR3 runs from the conserved cysteine through the conserved F or W. Each record gives: J gene, V gene, clone size, D gene, CDR3 length, CDR3 DNA, CDR3 protein. A D gene is named only where the DNA matches it firmly. Clone size is stated in some rows and not others, as once, few, many or a class when expanded.

j_call: TRBJ1-6; v_call: TRBV6-5; clone_size: .; d_call: .; cdr3_length: 15; cdr3_nt: TGTGCCAGCAGTACCCGGGACGGGTATAATTCACCCCTCCACTTT; cdr3_aa: CASSTRDGYNSPLHF
j_call: TRBJ2-1; v_call: TRBV7-2; clone_size: .; d_call: .; cdr3_length: 15; cdr3_nt: TGTGCCAGCAGCTTAGAAGCCTCCTCCTACAATGAGCAGTTCTTC; cdr3_aa: CASSLEASSYNEQFF
j_call: TRBJ1-2; v_call: TRBV5-1; clone_size: .; d_call: TRBD1; cdr3_length: 17; cdr3_nt: TGCGCCAGCAGAACAAAAAACGCCCCCGGGACAGGGGAGGGCTACACCTTC; cdr3_aa: CASRTKNAPGTGEGYTF
j_call: TRBJ1-2; v_call: TRBV28; clone_size: .; d_call: .; cdr3_length: 15; cdr3_nt: TGTGCCAGCAGTTTATGGGGTGGGGATAGCTATGGCTACACCTTC; cdr3_aa: CASSLWGGDSYGYTF
j_call: TRBJ2-7; v_call: TRBV18; clone_size: .; d_call: TRBD1; cdr3_length: 17; cdr3_nt: TGTGCCAGCTCACCACGATCCGGGACAGGGATGTCCTACGAGCAGTACTTC; cdr3_aa: CASSPRSGTGMSYEQYF
j_call: TRBJ1-1; v_call: TRBV5-1; clone_size: .; d_call: TRBD1; cdr3_length: 15; cdr3_nt: TGCGCCAGCAGCTTGGCCTCAGGGGGTAACACTGAAGCTTTCTTT; cdr3_aa: CASSLASGGNTEAFF
j_call: TRBJ2-2; v_call: TRBV7-9; clone_size: medium-sized; d_call: TRBD2; cdr3_length: 19; cdr3_nt: TGTGCCAGCAGCTTAGAAGCTAGCGGGGGGTACATTCACACCGGGGAGCTGTTTTTT; cdr3_aa: CASSLEASGGYIHTGELFF
j_call: TRBJ1-1; v_call: TRBV11-2; clone_size: once; d_call: .; cdr3_length: 11; cdr3_nt: TGTGCCAGCAGCTTACTCGCTGAAGCTTTCTTT; cdr3_aa: CASSLLAEAFF
j_call: TRBJ2-3; v_call: TRBV6-1; clone_size: .; d_call: TRBD2; cdr3_length: 16; cdr3_nt: TGTGCCAGCAGTGAACGGGAGCGGGGGTTCACAGATACGCAGTATTTT; cdr3_aa: CASSERERGFTDTQYF
j_call: TRBJ2-5; v_call: TRBV2; clone_size: .; d_call: TRBD2; cdr3_length: 16; cdr3_nt: TGTGCCAGCAGGAGGACTAGCGGGGTGACTCAAGAGACCCAGTACTTC; cdr3_aa: CASRRTSGVTQETQYF
j_call: TRBJ1-1; v_call: TRBV7-9; clone_size: .; d_call: .; cdr3_length: 13; cdr3_nt: TGTGCCAGCAGCTTAGATAGGAACACTGAAGCTTTCTTT; cdr3_aa: CASSLDRNTEAFF
j_call: TRBJ1-2; v_call: TRBV6-5; clone_size: .; d_call: .; cdr3_length: 13; cdr3_nt: TGTGCCAGCAGGACGGGAACGATCAGTGGCTACACCTTC; cdr3_aa: CASRTGTISGYTF
j_call: TRBJ1-6; v_call: TRBV7-6; clone_size: few; d_call: TRBD1; cdr3_length: 15; cdr3_nt: TGTGCCAGCAGCTTAAGACAGGGGGCCAGTTCACCCCTCCACTTT; cdr3_aa: CASSLRQGASSPLHF
j_call: TRBJ2-1; v_call: TRBV7-6; clone_size: .; d_call: TRBD2; cdr3_length: 15; cdr3_nt: TGTGCCAGCAGCACCGGGACTAGCGGGGGGAATGAGCAGTTCTTC; cdr3_aa: CASSTGTSGGNEQFF
j_call: TRBJ1-1; v_call: TRBV29-1; clone_size: .; d_call: .; cdr3_length: 13; cdr3_nt: TGCAGCGGGGGGAACGGCGTAAGCCAAGGTGCTTTCTTT; cdr3_aa: CSGGNGVSQGAFF
j_call: TRBJ1-2; v_call: TRBV6-5; clone_size: .; d_call: .; cdr3_length: 13; cdr3_nt: TGTGCCAGCAGTTACGATCGAGGACTTGGCTACACCTTC; cdr3_aa: CASSYDRGLGYTF